This TCR beta chain was recovered during a study of blood T cells in healthy people across ages. Primers used in a second PCR of roughly 6 to 12 cycles were a sample-barcoded 5' primer and a J-beta primer mix. A 12-random-nucleotide template-switch adaptor tagged each cDNA molecule. TCRdb reprocessed the 5' RACE reads with MiXCR, giving one entry per CDR3 protein. The profile shows 850,000 to 1,100,000 distinct CDR3 sequences, 35% to 40% of them singletons. Per-sample PBMC isolation yielded at least 6 million cells. This clonotype was detected a few times. The antigen is undetermined. J gave up 0 bases and V 0 bases, and 8 bases lay outside the gene matches. This CDR3 contains 18 residues. Germline lookup yields CDR1 SGHRS and CDR2 YFSETQ. Study-level findings and limits: Across samples, TCR beta diversity tracked strongly with naive T cell percentage. Observed TCR beta diversity per million T cells went down as age went up. This fall followed a roughly linear course with age.

The chain combines TRBV5-1 with TRBJ2-3, with TRBD2 matching over 9 bases. The TCR was taken from a man younger than 35 in good health. What was sequenced was blood. This CDR3 reads CASSLDPAGGRSTDTQYF. The DNA for the CDR3 is TGCGCCAGCAGCTTGGATCCAGCGGGGGGTAGGAGCACAGATACGCAGTATTTT.